Shown below are 21 T cell receptor beta chains from a single sample sequenced in a study of blood T cell repertoires in COVID-19. This table comes from immunoSEQ multiplex PCR, and its TCRdb copy is limited to in-frame clones, with some not included. The sample records about 140,000 clones, around 84% being singletons. Sequences were obtained from peripheral blood. These receptors originate from a woman aged 60 to 75 with acute or convalescent COVID-19.

V gene TRBV28 combines with J gene TRBJ1-1, with D perhaps TRBD1 (6 bases). With 5 bases removed from V and 6 bases from J, the gap between germline ends came to 13 bases. Germline CDR1 reads MDHEN; CDR2 reads SYDVKM. This CDR3 has 13 residues. The CDR3 sequence is CASSPPDSAEAFF. The CDR3 DNA reads TGTGCCAGCAGTCCGCCGGACAGTGCTGAAGCTTTCTTT.

The chain links TRBV9 to TRBJ1-6; TRBD1 aligns across 9 bases. CDR1 is SGDLS and CDR2 is YYNGEE in the germline V gene. J lost 9 bases, V lost 0 bases, and 4 bases had no gene match. The CDR3 totals 15 residues. As DNA, the CDR3 is TGTGCCAGCAGCGTAGGGGGACAGGGTGGTTCACCCCTCCACTTT. Translated: CASSVGGQGGSPLHF.

This chain connects TRBV19 to TRBJ1-1, with D possibly matching TRBD1 (5 bases). CDR1 is LNHDA and CDR2 is SQIVND in the germline V gene (reference sequence). The CDR3 is 12 residues long. CDR3 protein: CAAGSGRTEAFF. The CDR3 DNA sequence: TGTGCGGCAGGGTCCGGAAGAACTGAAGCTTTCTTT.

The rearrangement joins TRBV19 to TRBJ1-1; weak D call: TRBD1 (5 bases). The CDR3 has 12 residues. Germline assignment: CDR1 LNHDA and CDR2 SQIVND (reference sequence). The germline V and J ends were trimmed by 2 bases and 8 bases, with 9 bases remaining between them. CDR3 in amino acids: CASSIYGGEAFF. The DNA of the CDR3 is TGTGCCAGTAGTATATATGGGGGGGAAGCTTTCTTT.

The V gene is TRBV3-1 (or the pseudogene TRBV3-2), the J gene TRBJ2-7; D call uncertain. The CDR3 contains 17 residues. The V gene's germline CDR1 is LGHDT and CDR2 YNNKEL (reference sequence). The V end was cut by 0 bases, the J end by 0 bases, with 15 bases between. This CDR3 is CASSQDVVRVSSYEQYF. The CDR3 DNA reads TGTGCCAGCAGCCAAGATGTTGTACGGGTTAGCTCCTACGAGCAGTACTTC.

Comments on this clone: At the DNA level, this CDR3 is encoded by other sequences in the same sample as well. The chain joins TRBV9 to TRBJ2-1; 8 bases agree with TRBD1. Losses at the gene ends were 3 bases for V and 3 bases for J; bases not matched to a gene: 5. Germline V gene sequence: CDR1 SGDLS, CDR2 YYNGEE. This CDR3 spans 15 amino acids. The CDR3 DNA follows: TGTGCCAGCAGCGATCGCGGGACAGGCTACAATGAGCAGTTCTTC. The encoded protein is CASSDRGTGYNEQFF.

This chain uses TRBV10-3 with TRBJ1-4; maybe TRBD1 (6 bases). The CDR3 extends over 15 amino acids. Germline loops: CDR1 ENHRY, CDR2 SYGVKD. Trimming left V 5 bases short and J 4 bases short, with 14 bases between. DNA of the CDR3: TGTGCCATCAGTCCTACAGGGAAGGGTAATGAAAAACTGTTTTTT. The encoded protein is CAISPTGKGNEKLFF.

This chain connects TRBV6-5 to TRBJ2-3; 8 nucleotides agree with TRBD1. The CDR3 totals 14 residues. CDR1 is MNHEY and CDR2 is SVGAGI in the germline V gene. The V and J ends lost 6 bases and 1 base, in that order; junction bases with no gene match: 3. The CDR3, as DNA: TGTGCCAGCAGGGAGACAGGGGGCACAGATACGCAGTATTTT. Amino acid sequence: CASRETGGTDTQYF.

The chain joins TRBV6-6 to TRBJ2-7, with 9 bases identical to TRBD2. V was clipped by 6 bases and J by 6 bases; unmatched bases: 9. Germline V gene lookup returns CDR1 MNHNY and CDR2 SVGAGI (reference sequence). This CDR3 region has 14 residues. The CDR3 here is CASSALAGQGEQYF. CDR3 nucleotides: TGTGCCAGCAGCGCCCTAGCGGGGCAAGGCGAGCAGTACTTC.

The sample holds a few counts of this clone. The gene calls are TRBV5-1 and TRBJ1-1; no firm D call. CDR3 length: 15 amino acids. Deletions cut 3 bases from V and 1 base from J, with 13 bases between. The germline V gene encodes CDR1 SGHRS and CDR2 YFSETQ. CDR3 loop: CASSSGGSGNTEAFF. CDR3 coding DNA: TGCGCCAGCAGCTCCGGCGGGTCCGGGAACACTGAAGCTTTCTTT.

The V and J genes are TRBV18 and TRBJ1-2, with D perhaps matching TRBD1 (6 bases). Germline lookup yields CDR1 KGHSH and CDR2 LQKENI. V lost 0 bases to trimming and J lost 6 bases, with 17 bases between them. This CDR3 has 16 amino acids. CDR3 in DNA: TGTGCCAGCTCACCACCGGGGGAGCGAGGGGGACATGGCTACACCTTC. Protein product: CASSPPGERGGHGYTF.

This chain links TRBV5-1 with TRBJ2-3; 8 bases align to TRBD2. CDR3 length equals 14 residues. The germline gives CDR1 SGHRS, CDR2 YFSETQ. V shed 1 base and J 4 bases; nucleotides not matched to a gene: 2. Here the CDR3 DNA reads TGCGCCAGCAGCTTGATCGGGGGGGCAGATACGCAGTATTTT. Protein sequence: CASSLIGGADTQYF.

The chain has TRBV24-1 and TRBJ2-2; the match to TRBD1 covers 7 bases. Looked up from germline, CDR1 is KGHDR and CDR2 is SFDVKD. The CDR3 is 14 residues long. V shed 7 bases, J shed 0 bases, and the junction held 1 base outside the gene matches. In DNA, the CDR3 is TGTGCCACCAGGGACAGGACGAACACCGGGGAGCTGTTTTTT. Its protein is CATRDRTNTGELFF.

This clone has only one observation. The chain joins TRBV4-2 to TRBJ1-3; D is undetermined. V was shortened by 0 bases and J by 0 bases, with 12 bases between the two germline ends. Germline loops: CDR1 LGHNA, CDR2 YNFKEQ. The CDR3 sequence is 17 residues long. CDR3 sequence reads: CASSQDPRGRSGNTIYF. CDR3 coding DNA: TGTGCCAGCAGCCAAGATCCGCGGGGTCGCTCTGGAAACACCATATATTTT.

This clone has only one observation. This chain joins TRBV4-3 and TRBJ1-1, with no clear D. V shed 1 base and J shed 2 bases, with 11 bases lying between them. This CDR3 is built from 15 residues. Germline loops: CDR1 LGHNA, CDR2 YSLEER. CDR3 loop: CASSQGWQINTEAFF. The CDR3 DNA reads as TGCGCCAGCAGCCAAGGGTGGCAGATTAACACTGAAGCTTTCTTT.

This rearrangement joins TRBV7-8 to TRBJ2-7; D remains unclear. The CDR3 runs 14 residues. V lost 3 bases to trimming and J lost 1 base, with 10 bases between them. Germline CDR1 and CDR2: SGHVS and FQNEAQ. DNA of the CDR3: TGTGCCAGCAGCTTGCAGCGCTCATCCTACGAGCAGTACTTC. Translating gives CASSLQRSSYEQYF.

The chain links TRBV7-2 to TRBJ1-1, with TRBD1 matching 7 bases. CDR3 length: 18 residues. Per germline, CDR1 SGHTA and CDR2 FQGNSA. V shed 5 bases, J shed 0 bases, and the junction held 15 bases outside the gene matches. CDR3 coding DNA: TGTGCCAGCAGCCAGAGAGGGGGCAATTTTTATATGAACACTGAAGCTTTCTTT. It encodes CASSQRGGNFYMNTEAFF.

The rearrangement joins TRBV28 to TRBJ1-2; 9 nucleotides match TRBD1. The junction had 16 bases not matched to a gene; V was cut back by 5 bases and J by 3 bases. CDR1 is MDHEN, CDR2 SYDVKM, per germline. The CDR3 extends over 18 amino acids. CDR3 amino acids: CASSGSTGGGVGYYGYTF. The CDR3, as DNA: TGTGCCAGCAGTGGATCGACAGGGGGAGGAGTGGGCTACTATGGCTACACCTTC.

This chain connects TRBV10-3 to TRBJ1-5; D is undetermined. From germline, CDR1 is ENHRY and CDR2 SYGVKD. V lost 8 bases to trimming and J lost 7 bases, with 12 bases between them. The CDR3 consists of 12 residues. The CDR3 loop is CAIGREGQPQHF. Here the CDR3 DNA reads TGTGCCATCGGGCGGGAGGGCCAGCCCCAGCATTTT.

This sequence joins TRBV6-2 or TRBV6-3 and TRBJ2-3; the match to TRBD2 covers 9 bases. This CDR3 contains 17 residues. The J segment lost 2 bases and the V segment lost 1 base, leaving 7 bases of the junction unmatched. The germline gives CDR1 MNHEY, CDR2 SVGEGT. CDR3 DNA sequence: TGTGCCAGCAGTTACTGGGCTAGCGGGGACTACACAGATACGCAGTATTTT. Encoded protein: CASSYWASGDYTDTQYF.

This chain uses TRBV5-1 with TRBJ2-5; 9 bases map to TRBD1. J lost 4 bases, V lost 4 bases, and 5 bases had no gene match. Per the germline V gene, CDR1 is SGHRS and CDR2 is YFSETQ. CDR3 length: 14 residues. The DNA of the CDR3 is TGCGCCAGCAGCAGGGACAGGGCAGGAGAGACCCAGTACTTC. Residues: CASSRDRAGETQYF.